These 5 T cell receptor beta chains were all obtained from the same sample, sequenced in a study of blood T cell repertoires in COVID-19. Clones were sequenced by immunoSEQ multiplex PCR, and TCRdb holds only the in-frame ones, with some missing. The profile shows about 300,000 clones, about nine tenths of them singletons. Sequenced material: PBMCs or T cells enriched from blood (not recorded which). These receptors all stem from a man in his thirties or forties who had recovered from COVID-19.

This chain uses TRBV28 with TRBJ2-7, with 9 bases matching TRBD2. The germline CDR1 and CDR2 sequences are MDHEN and SYDVKM. The V segment lost 6 bases and the J segment 3 bases; nucleotides outside the gene matches: 12. There are 16 residues in the CDR3. CDR3: CASRIRSGGLVYEQYF. The CDR3 coding sequence is TGTGCCAGCAGAATCCGGAGCGGGGGGCTCGTCTACGAGCAGTACTTC.

The chain joins TRBV5-5 to TRBJ1-5; 10 nucleotides match TRBD1. The germline V gene encodes CDR1 SGHKS and CDR2 YYEKEE (reference sequence). J gave up 4 bases and V 4 bases, and 5 bases lay outside the gene matches. CDR3 size: 15 residues. Here the CDR3 DNA reads TGTGCCAGCAGCGCCGGACAGGGGGTAAATCAGCCCCAGCATTTT. Translating gives CASSAGQGVNQPQHF.

The J gene is TRBJ2-1, the V gene TRBV10-1; 8 bases map to TRBD2. CDR3 length: 16 residues. The V gene end was trimmed by 5 bases and the J gene end by 2 bases; junction bases not matched to a gene: 8. CDR1 is WNHNN, CDR2 SYGVQD, per germline (reference sequence). The CDR3: CASSRASGPPYNEQFF. CDR3 sequence (DNA): TGCGCCAGCAGTAGGGCTAGCGGGCCCCCCTACAATGAGCAGTTCTTC.

The chain joins TRBV27 to TRBJ1-2; TRBD1 matches at 9 bases. Germline lookup yields CDR1 MNHEY and CDR2 SMNVEV (reference sequence). The CDR3 is made up of 15 amino acids. Trimming cost V 4 bases and J 7 bases; bases outside gene matches: 10. The CDR3 sequence: CASSSSRDRVGGYTF. The CDR3 bases are TGTGCCAGCAGTTCCTCTAGGGACAGGGTTGGTGGCTACACCTTC.

V and J are TRBV5-5 and TRBJ2-2; 8 nucleotides line up with TRBD2. Trimming took 4 bases from V and 6 from J; bases not matched to a gene: 8. The germline gives CDR1 SGHKS, CDR2 YYEKEE (reference sequence). This CDR3 has 15 amino acids. CDR3 region: CASSPAGGGPGELFF. CDR3 nucleotide sequence: TGTGCCAGCAGCCCGGCCGGGGGGGGCCCCGGGGAGCTGTTTTTT.